The sequence of this TCR beta chain was determined in a study of blood T cell repertoires in COVID-19. In the study overall: The United States, Italy and Spain provided the acute and convalescent COVID-19 samples. Sample material is recorded as cDNA or gDNA derived from T cells, B-cell-depleted T cells, or PBMCs.

Per the authors' pipeline: Counts of nucleated cells, estimated from reference gene primer amplification, were obtained. The protocol was immunoSEQ multiplex PCR, while the TCRdb copy is restricted to in-frame clones and leaves out a portion. V, J and clone size reflect that table, while D and trimming were determined from the DNA. Of 200,000 to 250,000 clones listed, over 80% are singletons. J gave up 5 bases and V 2 bases, and 5 bases lay outside the gene matches. CDR1 and CDR2 (germline): MDHEN, SYDVKM. CDR3 size: 16 residues. The specimen was peripheral blood. This receptor was taken from a man younger than 45 who had recovered from COVID-19. The genes are TRBV28 and TRBJ2-2; 10 nucleotides match TRBD2. This CDR3 reads CASSLERGGLTGELFF. The CDR3 DNA is TGTGCCAGCAGTTTAGAGCGGGGGGGCTTGACCGGGGAGCTGTTTTTT.